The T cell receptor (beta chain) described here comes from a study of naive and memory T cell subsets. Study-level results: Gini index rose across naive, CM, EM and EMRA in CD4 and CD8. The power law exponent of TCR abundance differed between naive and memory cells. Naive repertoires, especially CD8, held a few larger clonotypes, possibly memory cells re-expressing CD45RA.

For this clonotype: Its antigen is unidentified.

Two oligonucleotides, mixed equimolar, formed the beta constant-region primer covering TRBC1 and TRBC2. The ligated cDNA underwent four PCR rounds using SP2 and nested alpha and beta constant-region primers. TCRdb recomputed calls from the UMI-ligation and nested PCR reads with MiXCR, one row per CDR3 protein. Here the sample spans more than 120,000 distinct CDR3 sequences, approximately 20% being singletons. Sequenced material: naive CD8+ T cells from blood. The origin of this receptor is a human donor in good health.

The CDR3 is CASSGTGSNQPQHF. The DNA of the CDR3 is TGTGCCAGCAGCGGGACAGGTAGCAATCAGCCCCAGCATTTT. The chain recombines TRBV7-2 with TRBJ1-5, with TRBD1 matching over 8 bases. V gave up 5 bases and J gave up 0 bases; unmatched junction bases: 0. The CDR3 has 14 amino acids. Germline values: CDR1 SGHTA, CDR2 FQGNSA. Using reference TRBV7-2 and TRBJ1-5 for the parts outside the CDR3, the full variable domain is GAGVSQSPSNKVTEKGKDVELRCDPISGHTALYWYRQSLGQGLEFLIYFQGNSAPDKSGLPSDRFSAERTGGSVSTLTIQRTQQEDSAVYLCASSGTGSNQPQHFGDGTRLSIL.